This T cell receptor beta chain is drawn from a study of blood T cell repertoires in COVID-19 (dated by TCRdb to about 2020). For the study in its entirety: Samples from collaborators originated in the United States, Italy and Spain and spanned both the acute and convalescent phases of COVID-19. The prospective study material was composed of cDNA or gDNA derived from T cells, B-cell-depleted T cells, or PBMCs. The samples were drawn from two sources: the first 160 participants of the ongoing ImmuneRACE study, and fewer than 1,500 subjects contributed by 6 global collaborators. Subjects who had been exposed to COVID-19, were actively infected with it, or had recovered from it provided the deeply sampled blood TCRbeta repertoires that made up the dataset. The repertoires were released in a freely available public database meant as a resource for research on the immune response to SARS-CoV-2. A de-identified subject ID, COVID-19 status, age in years and sex were almost always included in the sample metadata. HLA class I and class II types, where available, came from metadata supplied by the sample provider rather than from assay-based typing.

V was cut back by 5 bases and J by 2 bases, leaving a gap of 8 bases between them. Its CDR3 holds 13 amino acids, cysteine through phenylalanine. Only CDR3 DNA remains: 39 bases, in frame from the first base. The germline V gene (reference sequence) provides CDR1 LGHDT and CDR2 YNNKEL. To note about this clone: This receptor's antigen is unknown. It has no much larger one-base neighbor in the sample; base qualities were not kept.

TCRbeta CDR3 regions were amplified from genomic DNA by means of the immunoSEQ Assay, a bias-controlled multiplex PCR. The original methods were these. The number of nucleated cells in each sample was estimated from the amplification of reference gene primers within the assay. To quantify the absolute abundance of each unique TCRbeta CDR3 rearrangement, sequence reads were collapsed and filtered. Productive Simpson clonality was computed per sample as the square root of Simpson's diversity index over productive rearrangements. The immuneACCESS repertoire file appears here via TCRdb, limited to in-frame rearrangements. These files lack a portion of the clones; in checked studies, under half of the deficit traces to unresolved V genes, and the cause of the others is not known. That table furnishes V, J and clone size, whereas the DNA furnished D and trimming. The table for this sample lists tens of thousands of clones; 81% of them were counted only once. Of the sample, over 35% falls within the top ten clones.

Whole blood was collected in K2EDTA tubes by collaborating institutions according to the institutions' own protocols. For TCRbeta analysis, collaborators shipped samples as frozen whole blood, isolated PBMCs, or DNA extracted from either of those sample types. Summary of the overall study and its limitations: The amount of clinical and demographic metadata varied by source and participant and was provided uncurated.

Recombination joined TRBV3-1 (or the pseudogene TRBV3-2) with TRBJ2-3, with the D gene not confidently named. The clonotype was recovered from a man older than 75 with acute or convalescent COVID-19. Material for sequencing was peripheral blood. The CDR3 corresponds to CASSSTFTDTQYF. The bases read TGTGCCAGCAGCAGCACCTTCACAGATACGCAGTATTTT.